This passage covers 20 T cell receptor beta chains from one sample sequenced in a study of blood T cell repertoires in COVID-19. Sequenced by immunoSEQ multiplex PCR; TCRdb stores in-frame clones only, minus some. The sample holds fewer than 250,000 clones, around four fifths seen once. The sample comprised peripheral blood. The receptor source for this set is a woman older than 75 with COVID-19, enrolled during active disease.

V gene TRBV5-4 combines with J gene TRBJ1-1; 7 bases line up with TRBD1. Trimming took 5 bases from V and 7 from J; bases not matched to a gene: 8. CDR1 SGHNT and CDR2 YYREEE come from the germline V gene (reference sequence). The CDR3 runs 13 residues. As DNA, the CDR3 is TGTGCCAGCAGGAGGCTACAGGGGTATGAAGCTTTCTTT. It encodes CASRRLQGYEAFF.

The chain links TRBV9 to TRBJ2-3, with 9 bases aligning to TRBD2. The J segment lost 4 bases and the V segment lost 0 bases, leaving 6 bases of the junction unmatched. There are 16 residues in the CDR3. Germline CDR1 SGDLS, CDR2 YYNGEE. CDR3 sequence: CASSVGASGVSDTQYF. The CDR3 bases are TGTGCCAGCAGCGTAGGGGCTAGCGGGGTGTCAGATACGCAGTATTTT.

V and J are TRBV28 and TRBJ2-5; TRBD1 aligns across 7 bases. CDR3 length: 16 residues. V lost 6 bases and J lost 1; bases outside the gene matches: 11. The V gene's germline CDR1 is MDHEN and CDR2 SYDVKM. The CDR3 DNA sequence: TGTGCCAGCAGGGGTGGGAGCAGGGGGTCCCAAGAGACCCAGTACTTC. It encodes CASRGGSRGSQETQYF. The full variable domain, its missing parts supplied by reference TRBV28 and TRBJ2-5, is DVKVTQSSRYLVKRTGEKVFLECVQDMDHENMFWYRQDPGLGLRLIYFSYDVKMKEKGDIPEGYSVSREKKERFSLILESASTNQTSMYLCASRGGSRGSQETQYFGPGTRLLVL.

The sample holds one count of this clone. The chain links TRBV10-3 to TRBJ2-1; possible D gene TRBD1, 5 bases. Germline CDR1 ENHRY, CDR2 SYGVKD. This CDR3 has 13 amino acids. With 6 bases removed from V and 0 bases from J, the gap between germline ends came to 6 bases. The CDR3 region has the DNA TGTGCCATCAGAAGGGGCTCCTACAATGAGCAGTTCTTC. It translates to CAIRRGSYNEQFF.

For this clone: The junction does not match germline at one end; this may be a read error. CDR3 sequence: CVSSLDSGKGGYTF. DNA of the CDR3: TGCGTCAGCAGCTTGGATTCGGGGAAAGGTGGCTACACCTTC. The chain combines TRBV5-1 with TRBJ1-2; D is unresolved. The germline V gene has CDR1 SGHRS and CDR2 YFSETQ. CDR3 length: 14 residues.

The chain is built from TRBV5-4 and TRBJ1-4, with D possibly being TRBD1 (6 bases). Looked up from germline, CDR1 is SGHNT and CDR2 is YYREEE (reference sequence). The CDR3 runs 15 residues. V shed 0 bases and J shed 1 base, with 7 bases lying between them. CDR3: CASSLEQGTNEKLFF. CDR3 DNA: TGTGCCAGCAGCTTGGAACAGGGAACTAATGAAAAACTGTTTTTT.

The V call is TRBV24-1, the J call TRBJ2-5; possible D gene TRBD1, 5 bases. Germline CDR1 and CDR2: KGHDR and SFDVKD. The V and J ends lost 6 bases and 2 bases respectively, with 9 bases between them. This CDR3 is 13 amino acids long. The CDR3 nucleotides read TGTGCCACCAGTTACTCAGGGCAAGAGACCCAGTACTTC. Translation: CATSYSGQETQYF.

The chain joins TRBV7-2 to TRBJ1-2; D not certain. This CDR3 spans 15 amino acids. Trimming removed 1 base at V and 4 bases at J, with 13 bases between. CDR1 and CDR2 (germline): SGHTA, FQGNSA. The CDR3 nucleotides read TGTGCCAGCAGCTTAGGAGAGGTCGGCGGCTATGGCTACACCTTC. Its protein is CASSLGEVGGYGYTF. Drawing the rest from reference TRBV7-2 and TRBJ1-2, the complete variable domain is GAGVSQSPSNKVTEKGKDVELRCDPISGHTALYWYRQSLGQGLEFLIYFQGNSAPDKSGLPSDRFSAERTGGSVSTLTIQRTQQEDSAVYLCASSLGEVGGYGYTFGSGTRLTVV.

The CDR3 DNA reads as TGTGCCAGCAGTCATCAGGGGAGGGGAAATTCACCCCTCCACTTT. Protein: CASSHQGRGNSPLHF. J is TRBJ1-6 and V is TRBV6-5; D perhaps matches TRBD1 (6 bases). Between the trimmed V and J ends, which lost 5 bases and 7 bases, there was a span of 15 bases. Germline V gene lookup returns CDR1 MNHEY and CDR2 SVGAGI. CDR3 length: 15 amino acids.

The chain joins TRBV5-5 to TRBJ2-7; TRBD2 is a possible D gene (6 bases). This CDR3 has 13 residues. Trimming stripped 0 bases from V and 6 bases from J, with 10 bases between. Germline CDR1 and CDR2: SGHKS and YYEKEE (reference sequence). Written as DNA, the CDR3 is TGTGCCAGCAGCTTGGAGCTTAGCGGCGAGCAGTACTTC. Translating it yields CASSLELSGEQYF.

This clone has just a few counts. The chain is built from TRBV9 and TRBJ1-5; no definite D call. V lost 2 bases and J 8 bases, leaving 14 bases between the germline ends. Per germline, CDR1 SGDLS and CDR2 YYNGEE. The CDR3 extends over 14 amino acids. In nucleotides, the CDR3 is TGTGCCAGCAGCGTCGGAGGGTCTGGGGAGCCCCAGCATTTT. It encodes CASSVGGSGEPQHF.

This chain connects TRBV2 to TRBJ1-1; D remains ambiguous. This CDR3 is built from 11 residues. Trimming removed 7 bases at V and 8 bases at J, with 11 bases between. Germline CDR1 reads SNHLY; CDR2 reads FYNNEI. CDR3 protein: CASTGRGEAFF. For the CDR3, the DNA is TGTGCCAGCACTGGGAGAGGAGAAGCTTTCTTT. The full variable domain, rest sourced from reference TRBV2 and TRBJ1-1, is EPEVTQTPSHQVTQMGQEVILRCVPISNHLYFYWYRQILGQKVEFLVSFYNNEISEKSEIFDDQFSVERPDGSNFTLKIRSTKLEDSAMYFCASTGRGEAFFGQGTRLTVV.

V gene TRBV10-3 combines with J gene TRBJ2-5, with D possibly being TRBD2 (6 bases). V lost 0 bases and J 3 bases, leaving 11 bases between the germline ends. CDR3 length: 15 amino acids. Germline CDR1 reads ENHRY; CDR2 reads SYGVKD. CDR3 DNA: TGTGCCATCAGTGAGTCGACATCGGGGGAAGAGACCCAGTACTTC. Translating it yields CAISESTSGEETQYF.

This chain uses TRBV7-8 with TRBJ1-5; D is perhaps TRBD1 (5 bases). Trimming pared 5 bases from V and 6 bases from J, leaving 23 bases between. Looked up from germline, CDR1 is SGHVS and CDR2 is FQNEAQ. The CDR3 consists of 17 residues. The CDR3 spells CASSPGGVVSRSQPQHF. In nucleotides, the CDR3 is TGTGCCAGCAGCCCCGGGGGGGTCGTGAGTCGAAGTCAGCCCCAGCATTTT.

This chain links TRBV7-2 with TRBJ1-1; no firm D call. Germline lookup yields CDR1 SGHTA and CDR2 FQGNSA. CDR3 length: 15 residues. V was clipped by 5 bases and J by 0 bases, with 13 bases between them. CDR3: CASSIGGQMNTEAFF. The CDR3 region has the DNA TGTGCCAGCAGCATAGGAGGGCAGATGAACACTGAAGCTTTCTTT.

This chain joins TRBV5-1 and TRBJ2-2, with TRBD1 matching 7 bases. The CDR3 has 15 amino acids. CDR1 is SGHRS, CDR2 YFSETQ, per germline. V lost 3 bases to trimming and J lost 11 bases; unmatched junction nucleotides: 13. The CDR3 loop is CASSSGTANTVELFF. The CDR3 DNA is TGCGCCAGCAGCTCCGGGACAGCAAACACCGTTGAGCTGTTTTTT.

A few counts support this clone. V and J are TRBV6-5 and TRBJ1-1, with 7 positions matching TRBD1. Per germline, CDR1 MNHEY and CDR2 SVGAGI. The CDR3 spans 14 residues. V gave up 4 bases and J gave up 0 bases; unmatched junction bases: 2. The CDR3 loop is CASSFGTVNTEAFF. The CDR3 coding sequence is TGTGCCAGCAGTTTCGGGACAGTGAACACTGAAGCTTTCTTT.

The CDR3 sequence: CASSLVDAGTGYNEQFF. Written as DNA, the CDR3 is TGCGCCAGCAGCTTGGTTGACGCCGGGACAGGGTACAATGAGCAGTTCTTC. This chain connects TRBV5-1 to TRBJ2-1; 9 bases align to TRBD1. Germline loops: CDR1 SGHRS, CDR2 YFSETQ. The length of the CDR3 is 17 residues. Trimming cost V 0 bases and J 4 bases; bases outside gene matches: 8.

V usage is TRBV6-1 and J usage is TRBJ2-3; TRBD2 matches 11 bases. CDR3 length equals 16 residues. Trimming took 4 bases from V and 2 from J; bases not matched to a gene: 5. CDR1 and CDR2 from the germline V gene are MNHNS and SASEGT. CDR3 nucleotides: TGTGCCAGCAGTGGACTAGCGGGGAGAATCACAGATACGCAGTATTTT. Its translation: CASSGLAGRITDTQYF.

The chain recombines TRBV2 with TRBJ1-2, with a weak D call TRBD1 (6 bases). Germline CDR1 and CDR2: SNHLY and FYNNEI. V gave up 5 bases and J gave up 6 bases, with 10 bases separating them. There are 12 residues in the CDR3. Here the CDR3 reads CASSLQGHGYTF. The DNA of the CDR3 is TGTGCCAGCAGTCTACAGGGTCATGGCTACACCTTC. Full variable domain (missing parts from reference TRBV2 and TRBJ1-2): EPEVTQTPSHQVTQMGQEVILRCVPISNHLYFYWYRQILGQKVEFLVSFYNNEISEKSEIFDDQFSVERPDGSNFTLKIRSTKLEDSAMYFCASSLQGHGYTFGSGTRLTVV.